This TCR beta chain was identified during a study of T cells in Graves' hyperthyroidism and ophthalmopathy. The CDR3 spans 15 residues. Germline CDR1 and CDR2: SGHTA and FQGNSA. V lost 2 bases and J 3 bases, leaving 11 bases between the germline ends. Authors of the study amplified TCR beta CDR3 regions from RNA transcripts. The HTBI set primed first-round TCR CDR3 RT-PCR. A single record per CDR3 protein comes from TCRdb applying MiXCR to the multiplex PCR reads. Altogether under 800,000 distinct CDR3 sequences are present, 13% to 15% being singletons, with the ten largest covering around 9.6%. General study findings and limits: Most thyroid clonotypes expanded above 0.001 were also detected in blood.

Hyperthyroidism in the patients, aged 18 to 65, was newly diagnosed and under 2 months in duration. This clonotype showed up many times. Antigen unknown. This receptor was taken from a young woman with Graves' hyperthyroidism. The specimen was blood. V gene TRBV7-2 combines with J gene TRBJ2-1; weak D call: TRBD2 (7 bases). The CDR3 is CASSLRGGNYNEQFF. CDR3 sequence (DNA): TGTGCCAGCAGCTTAAGGGGGGGGAACTACAATGAGCAGTTCTTC.